This TCR beta chain came from a study of T cells and Merkel cell carcinoma outcomes. Germline-derived CDR1 and CDR2 are SGHRS and YFSETQ. With 4 bases removed from V and 0 bases from J, the gap between germline ends came to 11 bases. The CDR3 is made up of 14 amino acids. The protocol was immunoSEQ multiplex PCR, while the TCRdb copy is restricted to in-frame clones and leaves out a portion. The sample records approximately 15,000 clones, 87% being singletons. Notes on this clone: Its target is not known. A much larger clone sits a single nucleotide away, making a read error possible. Distinct nucleotide sequences in the sample also encode this CDR3.

Overall study findings and caveats: Reportedly, T-cell repertoire with density predicts Merkel cell carcinoma outcomes.

The origin of this receptor is a human donor with Merkel cell carcinoma. The chain couples TRBV5-1 to TRBJ2-7; the D gene is possibly TRBD1 (6 bases). Sequencing input: tumor tissue from Merkel cell carcinoma. The DNA of the CDR3 is TGCGCCAGCAGCCTGGCAGGGGCCTCCTACGAGCAGTACTTC. This sequence encodes CASSLAGASYEQYF.